This T cell receptor (beta chain) was identified during a study of early T cells in non-severe SARS-CoV-2 infection. Study results and caveats: Lookups in VDJdb leaned toward anti-spike CD8 responses and missed private and CD4 specificities.

Between the trimmed V and J ends, which lost 8 bases and 0 bases, there was a span of 8 bases. CDR1 and CDR2 (germline): SNHLY, FYNNEI. This CDR3 spans 14 amino acids. This clonotype has only a few counts. Its antigen is as yet unknown. MiXCR, run by TCRdb on the 5' RACE reads, gives a single entry per CDR3 protein. The sample consists of 74,000 or so distinct CDR3 sequences, roughly 13% of them appearing once. Input material: whole blood. The V and J genes are TRBV2 and TRBJ2-6; D remains unclear. The sequence was obtained from an adult who was a healthcare worker with PCR-confirmed SARS-CoV-2 infection or an uninfected control (not recorded which). This CDR3 is CASGRISGANVLTF. The CDR3, as DNA: TGTGCCAGCGGCCGGATCTCTGGGGCCAACGTCCTGACTTTC.